A selection of T cell receptor beta chains follows, all from one sample in a study of blood T cell repertoires in COVID-19. Sequencing was performed with immunoSEQ multiplex PCR; in TCRdb, only in-frame clones are kept and a portion is missing. The sample carries more than 85,000 clones, about 91% recorded once. Specimen: peripheral blood. These TCRs come from a man aged 50 or older with COVID-19, enrolled during active disease. Each CDR3 is given with its conserved first and last residue. Each record gives: D gene, J gene, V gene, CDR3 protein. D genes are given only for firm matches.

. | TRBJ1-1 | TRBV23-1 | CASSPSQVVEAFF
TRBD1 | TRBJ1-6 | TRBV6-5 | CASTGGQGNSPLHF
TRBD1 | TRBJ1-1 | TRBV6-5 | CATQGQGSTEAFF
TRBD2 | TRBJ2-3 | TRBV3-1/TRBV3-2 | CASSPTSGIADTQYF
. | TRBJ1-6 | TRBV5-3 | CARSVRTEEQRGSYNSPLHF
. | TRBJ1-3 | TRBV6-5 | CASSLNRGNTIYF
. | TRBJ1-4 | TRBV5-6 | CASSLPDSEKLFF
. | TRBJ2-7 | TRBV4-1 | CASSQGQLSSYEQYF
TRBD2 | TRBJ2-3 | TRBV15 | CATSSVPGLAGAVLSDTQYF
. | TRBJ2-3 | TRBV19 | CASEADYSDTQYF
. | TRBJ1-5 | TRBV7-9 | CASSPGFSNQPQHF
. | TRBJ2-1 | TRBV5-5 | CASSLGPETGYNEQFF
. | TRBJ1-2 | TRBV7-2 | CASRSPGYGYTF
. | TRBJ1-2 | TRBV12-3/TRBV12-4 | CASSSNSYGYTF
. | TRBJ1-5 | TRBV28 | CASSLLGRMDQPQHF
TRBD1 | TRBJ2-3 | TRBV18 | CASSSNYRGSQDTQYF
TRBD2 | TRBJ2-3 | TRBV7-3 | CASSSGLAIDTQYF
TRBD1 | TRBJ2-4 | TRBV20-1 | CSANRGNIQYF
. | TRBJ2-2 | TRBV9 | CASSVAEGGNTGELFF
TRBD2 | TRBJ2-1 | TRBV15 | CATSITSGEYNEQFF
. | TRBJ1-2 | TRBV28 | CATREGGTSYTF
. | TRBJ1-4 | TRBV19 | CASSTWSGNEKLFF
TRBD1 | TRBJ1-4 | TRBV7-9 | CASSSAGGRTNEKLFF
TRBD1 | TRBJ1-4 | TRBV25-1 | CASSAWDSTTTNEKLFF
. | TRBJ1-3 | TRBV30 | CAWSRGGDGNTIYF
TRBD1 | TRBJ1-5 | TRBV30 | CAWSEGRTGEGNQPQHF
. | TRBJ2-7 | TRBV7-2 | CASSLAGPVYEQYF
. | TRBJ1-1 | TRBV28 | CASSPGGGTEAFF
. | TRBJ2-3 | TRBV11-3 | CASSLGGADNTDTQYF
. | TRBJ1-1 | TRBV7-2 | CASSSATGNTEAFF
TRBD1 | TRBJ1-2 | TRBV5-6 | CASSVKPGQGYGYTF
. | TRBJ1-6 | TRBV10-3 | CAIAVTYNSPLHF
. | TRBJ2-3 | TRBV5-1 | CASSLDRGTDTQYF
TRBD1 | TRBJ1-5 | TRBV28 | CASSLRTGGTWIYQPQHF
TRBD2 | TRBJ2-2 | TRBV2 | CASSEDLAGGGDTGELFF
. | TRBJ1-1 | TRBV20-1 | CSASYAGVAFF
. | TRBJ1-2 | TRBV6-5 | CASKAGTGDYYGYTF
. | TRBJ2-2 | TRBV3-1/TRBV3-2 | CASSRGYNGELFF
. | TRBJ2-2 | TRBV15 | CATSRGVNTGELFF
. | TRBJ1-1 | TRBV5-1 | CASSPRGMNTEAFF